What follows are 2 T cell receptor beta chains derived from one specimen sequenced in a study of shared T cell receptors in the human thymus. Clones were sequenced by immunoSEQ multiplex PCR, and TCRdb holds only the in-frame ones, with some missing. The sample has about 660,000 clones, roughly 88% seen once. These same data were also listed under a study on human thymus T cells.

Specimen: thymocytes. These receptors were obtained from a boy less than two years old with a congenital heart defect.

The V call is TRBV2, the J call TRBJ1-5; D is undetermined. The germline V gene has CDR1 SNHLY and CDR2 FYNNEI. V shed 11 bases and J shed 7 bases, with 15 bases lying between them. The CDR3 is 12 amino acids. CDR3 nucleotide sequence: TGTGCCTCCCTTCGGCCGGGGCAGCCCCAGCATTTT. It specifies CASLRPGQPQHF.

This clone was observed once. V and J are TRBV15 and TRBJ2-5; perhaps TRBD1 as D (5 bases). This CDR3 has 17 residues. The ends were cut back, 0 bases at V and 9 bases at J, with 23 bases in the middle. Germline lookup yields CDR1 LNHNV and CDR2 YYDKDF (reference sequence). CDR3: CATSRDGRTYAFEPQYF. DNA for the CDR3: TGTGCCACCAGCAGAGATGGGCGGACATACGCTTTTGAGCCCCAGTACTTC.